The 21 T cell receptor beta chains below come from one sample, sequenced in a study of blood T cell repertoires in COVID-19. The table came from immunoSEQ multiplex PCR; TCRdb's copy has only in-frame clones and leaves some out. The sample includes approximately 150,000 clones, around 87% seen only once; the top ten take around 6.1%. The sample comprised peripheral blood. The receptor set was obtained from a man at least 80 years old with acute or convalescent COVID-19.

V is TRBV6-2 or TRBV6-3 and J is TRBJ1-2; no clear D gene. This CDR3 contains 15 residues. V was cut by 0 bases and J by 6 bases, with 14 bases left in between. Germline V gene data show CDR1 as MNHEY and CDR2 as SVGEGT. The CDR3 bases are TGTGCCAGCAGTTACTCGATAGCCGGGGTCGATGGCTACACCTTC. Translated, it gives CASSYSIAGVDGYTF.

The chain is built from TRBV5-6 and TRBJ1-5; 7 nucleotides align to TRBD1. The CDR3 contains 16 residues. Germline CDR1 is SGHDT and CDR2 is YYEEEE. The V segment lost 4 bases and the J segment 7 bases; nucleotides outside the gene matches: 14. The CDR3 region is CASSRRELQGSQPQHF. The CDR3 region has the DNA TGTGCCAGCAGCCGACGAGAATTACAGGGGAGCCAGCCCCAGCATTTT.

The rearrangement links TRBV25-1 to TRBJ1-1, with a weak D call TRBD1 (6 bases). CDR1 and CDR2 from the germline V gene are MGHDK and SYGVNS. The CDR3 extends over 13 amino acids. V gave up 6 bases and J gave up 1 base, with 9 bases separating them. The CDR3 loop reads CASSLQGNTEAFF. The DNA of the CDR3 is TGTGCCAGCAGCCTACAGGGGAACACTGAAGCTTTCTTT.

In DNA form, the CDR3 reads TGTGCCAGCAGCCCTAGCGGGCTAAAGGATGAGCAGTTCTTC. Its protein is CASSPSGLKDEQFF. The V and J genes are TRBV3-1 (or the pseudogene TRBV3-2) and TRBJ2-1; 8 bases are shared with TRBD2. The CDR3 is 14 amino acids. Looked up from germline, CDR1 is LGHDT and CDR2 is YNNKEL (reference sequence). V dropped 4 bases and J dropped 8; count of bases not matched to a gene: 7.

V and J are TRBV4-2 and TRBJ1-3; TRBD1 might be the D (5 bases). The CDR3 totals 16 residues. V lost 1 base, J lost 0 bases, and 10 bases lay in between. Germline loops: CDR1 LGHNA, CDR2 YNFKEQ. In DNA form, the CDR3 reads TGTGCCAGCAGCCAAGTTGGGGGGTCCTCTGGAAACACCATATATTTT. Translating gives CASSQVGGSSGNTIYF.

The chain links TRBV25-1 to TRBJ2-3; TRBD1 matches 8 bases. V gave up 1 base and J gave up 4 bases; unmatched junction bases: 7. Germline V lookup: CDR1 MGHDK, CDR2 SYGVNS. This CDR3 region has 16 residues. The CDR3 coding sequence is TGTGCCAGCAGTGAATGGGGACAGGTGGTCCCAGATACGCAGTATTTT. Protein product: CASSEWGQVVPDTQYF.

The V and J genes are TRBV6-5 and TRBJ1-2; D possibly corresponds to TRBD1 (6 bases). There are 15 residues in the CDR3. Trimming took 0 bases from V and 3 from J, leaving 11 bases between them. Per germline, CDR1 MNHEY and CDR2 SVGAGI. CDR3 coding DNA: TGTGCCAGCAGTTACTCGCCCGACAGGTACTATGGCTACACCTTC. Its translation is CASSYSPDRYYGYTF.

The chain carries TRBV7-9 and TRBJ1-1; a possible D gene is TRBD1 (6 bases). Germline values: CDR1 SEHNR, CDR2 FQNEAQ (reference sequence). V dropped 5 bases and J dropped 3 bases, with 16 bases sitting between them. CDR3 length equals 15 residues. The CDR3 is CASSPSGGAHTEAFF. In DNA, the CDR3 is TGTGCCAGCAGCCCGAGCGGGGGGGCACACACTGAAGCTTTCTTT.

The chain has TRBV19 and TRBJ1-4; 9 bases are a match to TRBD1. In germline, CDR1 is LNHDA, CDR2 SQIVND (reference sequence). Germline trimming cut 3 bases from V and 10 bases from J; bases unmatched to any gene: 9. CDR3 length: 15 residues. This CDR3 reads CASSISRDRVAKLFF. The CDR3 region has the DNA TGTGCCAGTAGTATCAGCCGGGACAGGGTTGCAAAACTGTTTTTT.

This clone was recorded only once. In nucleotides, the CDR3 is TGTGCCAGCAGCTTATTCCTCGGTAGCCTCCACTTT. Translated: CASSLFLGSLHF. The chain employs TRBV7-9 and TRBJ1-6; D remains unclear. The length of the CDR3 is 12 residues. The germline V gene encodes CDR1 SEHNR and CDR2 FQNEAQ (reference sequence). Trimming removed 2 bases at V and 15 bases at J, with 11 bases between.

The chain is built from TRBV10-3 and TRBJ2-1; D possibly corresponds to TRBD2 (6 bases). Germline V CDR1 and CDR2: ENHRY, SYGVKD. The CDR3 loop spans 13 amino acids. V was clipped by 6 bases and J by 8 bases, with 14 bases between them. The CDR3 spells CAISSAGTDEQFF. The CDR3, as DNA: TGTGCCATCAGCAGTGCGGGGACCGATGAGCAGTTCTTC.

CDR3 nucleotides: TGTGCCAGCAGCCAAGATCGTGGTAGCAGGGGGCGCCGGGGGAGTAACACCGGGGAGCTGTTTTTT. It yields the protein CASSQDRGSRGRRGSNTGELFF. This rearrangement joins TRBV4-2 to TRBJ2-2; 8 nucleotides line up with TRBD1. The junction had 20 bases not matched to a gene; V was cut back by 0 bases and J by 2 bases. The CDR3 runs to 22 residues. CDR1 is LGHNA and CDR2 is YNFKEQ in the germline V gene.

The CDR3, as DNA: TGTGCCAGCAGCTTAGTTGGGGGGTCCTACAATGAGCAGTTCTTC. This gives the protein CASSLVGGSYNEQFF. V and J are TRBV7-2 and TRBJ2-1; weak D call: TRBD2 (6 bases). Germline lookup yields CDR1 SGHTA and CDR2 FQGNSA. Trimming left V 1 base short and J 1 base short, with 8 bases between. The CDR3 is 15 amino acids.

The chain has TRBV3-1 (or the pseudogene TRBV3-2) and TRBJ1-2; D remains ambiguous. The CDR3 spans 13 residues. From germline, CDR1 is LGHDT and CDR2 YNNKEL (reference sequence). Trimming shortened V by 1 base and J by 3 bases, and 6 bases separated the two germline ends. The CDR3 nucleotides are TGTGCCAGCAGCCAAGCAGAATACTATGGCTACACCTTC. Its translation is CASSQAEYYGYTF.

The chain recombines TRBV7-8 with TRBJ2-3; D might be TRBD2 (5 bases). Trimming left V 5 bases short and J 0 bases short, with 18 bases between. The CDR3 contains 17 residues. The germline V gene has CDR1 SGHVS and CDR2 FQNEAQ. The CDR3 here is CASSTREDFSSTDTQYF. The CDR3 DNA is TGTGCCAGCAGCACACGCGAGGACTTTTCTAGCACAGATACGCAGTATTTT.

The chain couples TRBV27 to TRBJ2-7, with 7 positions matching TRBD2. V lost 6 bases and J lost 3; bases outside the gene matches: 11. CDR1 is MNHEY and CDR2 is SMNVEV in the germline V gene (reference sequence). The CDR3 extends over 15 amino acids. CDR3: CASRILTAGYYEQYF. CDR3 sequence (DNA): TGTGCCAGCAGAATACTGACAGCGGGGTACTACGAGCAGTACTTC.

The chain links TRBV19 to TRBJ1-2; 8 bases align to TRBD1. The germline gives CDR1 LNHDA, CDR2 SQIVND (reference sequence). This CDR3 has 14 amino acids. J lost 4 bases, V lost 5 bases, and 6 bases had no gene match. CDR3 bases: TGTGCCAGTAGTCCGGCAGGGGGCAGCTATGGCTACACCTTC. Its protein product is CASSPAGGSYGYTF.

The chain employs TRBV27 and TRBJ1-6; TRBD1 might be the D (5 bases). The germline CDR1 and CDR2 sequences are MNHEY and SMNVEV (reference sequence). Trimming removed 4 bases from V and 10 bases from J, with 20 bases in between. The CDR3 extends over 16 amino acids. This CDR3 reads CASSSPSRQGGSPLHF. CDR3 nucleotide sequence: TGTGCCAGCAGTTCGCCAAGTCGGCAGGGTGGGTCACCCCTCCACTTT.

The gene calls are TRBV11-2 and TRBJ1-2; D is perhaps TRBD1 (6 bases). This CDR3 has 15 amino acids. The germline V gene has CDR1 SGHAT and CDR2 FQNNGV. Trimming cost V 4 bases and J 4 bases, with 16 bases left between them. DNA of the CDR3: TGTGCCAGCAGCTCGCCGGTACAGGGCTCCTATGGCTACACCTTC. Encoded protein: CASSSPVQGSYGYTF. The whole variable domain, remainder taken from reference TRBV11-2 and TRBJ1-2, is EAGVAQSPRYKIIEKRQSVAFWCNPISGHATLYWYQQILGQGPKLLIQFQNNGVVDDSQLPKDRFSAERLKGVDSTLKIQPAKLEDSAVYLCASSSPVQGSYGYTFGSGTRLTVV.

The chain couples TRBV5-1 to TRBJ2-1, with D perhaps matching TRBD1 (6 bases). V was clipped by 1 base and J by 0 bases, with 8 bases between them. There are 15 residues in the CDR3. Looked up from germline, CDR1 is SGHRS and CDR2 is YFSETQ. The CDR3: CASSLIGGSYNEQFF. CDR3 nucleotide sequence: TGCGCCAGCAGCTTGATAGGGGGCTCCTACAATGAGCAGTTCTTC.

V and J are TRBV30 and TRBJ1-3; tentatively, D is TRBD1 (5 bases). Germline lookup yields CDR1 GTSNPN and CDR2 SVGIG (reference sequence). V was shortened by 2 bases and J by 2 bases, with 7 bases between the two germline ends. CDR3 length: 13 amino acids. The chain's CDR3 is CAWSTGAGNTIYF. DNA for the CDR3: TGTGCCTGGAGTACAGGAGCTGGAAACACCATATATTTT.